The rows below give T cell receptor beta chains drawn from one sample of a study of shared clonotypes between healthy human individuals. Data came from immunoSEQ multiplex PCR; TCRdb stores just in-frame clones and leaves some out. The sample lists about 1.9 million clones; approximately 92% were seen once. What was sequenced was naive CD8+ T cells from PBMCs. The receptors were gathered from a man between 18 and 35 years old in good health. Some clones in this sample may be carry-over from other donors' samples. Both conserved end residues are trimmed from each CDR3. Each record gives: V gene, J gene, CDR3 protein.

v_gene: TRBV7-9; j_gene: TRBJ1-1; CDR3aa: ASSLQGARTEAF
v_gene: TRBV4-3; j_gene: TRBJ2-7; CDR3aa: ASSQRGTGEQY
v_gene: TRBV6-4; j_gene: TRBJ2-2; CDR3aa: ASSDYRIDRPPNTGELF
v_gene: TRBV29-1; j_gene: TRBJ1-3; CDR3aa: SVGGGVPSGSGNTIY
v_gene: TRBV28; j_gene: TRBJ2-1; CDR3aa: ASSLWTSGTYNEQF
v_gene: TRBV28; j_gene: TRBJ1-1; CDR3aa: ASSSNRGNTEAF
v_gene: TRBV5-1; j_gene: TRBJ1-3; CDR3aa: ASSLVRGARNTIY
v_gene: TRBV9; j_gene: TRBJ2-2; CDR3aa: ASSYSTGELF
v_gene: TRBV30; j_gene: TRBJ1-5; CDR3aa: AWSESLTGQRNQPQH
v_gene: TRBV7-9; j_gene: TRBJ1-1; CDR3aa: ASTGEKGNTEAF
v_gene: TRBV28; j_gene: TRBJ2-1; CDR3aa: ASIRRGWVVNEQF
v_gene: TRBV5-8; j_gene: TRBJ2-7; CDR3aa: ASSEGQYLYEQY
v_gene: TRBV5-4; j_gene: TRBJ2-3; CDR3aa: ASSPQGWVAPREGTDTQY
v_gene: TRBV4-1; j_gene: TRBJ2-2; CDR3aa: ASSQVLRSNTGELF
v_gene: TRBV7-3; j_gene: TRBJ2-1; CDR3aa: ASSSRTSGNNEQF
v_gene: TRBV5-4; j_gene: TRBJ2-7; CDR3aa: ASSRTGGTYEQY
v_gene: TRBV9; j_gene: TRBJ2-3; CDR3aa: ASSLGGPTLRDTQY
v_gene: TRBV5-6; j_gene: TRBJ2-2; CDR3aa: ASSLVGLATNTGELF
v_gene: TRBV29-1; j_gene: TRBJ2-7; CDR3aa: SVETRDRLTCEQY
v_gene: TRBV9; j_gene: TRBJ2-6; CDR3aa: ASSVGDRVSGANVLT
v_gene: TRBV28; j_gene: TRBJ1-1; CDR3aa: ASSLYRGLIEAF
v_gene: TRBV10-3; j_gene: TRBJ2-1; CDR3aa: AISDLGLAVSHEQF
v_gene: TRBV28; j_gene: TRBJ2-7; CDR3aa: ASSLGRLGYEQY
v_gene: TRBV6-5; j_gene: TRBJ1-2; CDR3aa: ASTLGTDYGYT
v_gene: TRBV7-8; j_gene: TRBJ1-5; CDR3aa: ASSLLGTRSGNQPQH
v_gene: TRBV27; j_gene: TRBJ2-1; CDR3aa: ASSFRRVNEQF
v_gene: TRBV27; j_gene: TRBJ2-7; CDR3aa: ATVGVGGHEQY
v_gene: TRBV19; j_gene: TRBJ1-1; CDR3aa: ASSMTGTENTEAF
v_gene: TRBV30; j_gene: TRBJ1-2; CDR3aa: AWSPPPSRGRLGYT
v_gene: TRBV4-1; j_gene: TRBJ2-7; CDR3aa: ASSQGQGHYEQY
v_gene: TRBV18; j_gene: TRBJ2-7; CDR3aa: ASSPPGTGGYEQY
v_gene: TRBV5-4; j_gene: TRBJ2-2; CDR3aa: ASSLGVVRRRTGELF
v_gene: TRBV29-1; j_gene: TRBJ2-7; CDR3aa: SVRLGGRYEQY
v_gene: TRBV7-9; j_gene: TRBJ2-3; CDR3aa: ASSLAPGLAGVGDTQY
v_gene: TRBV27; j_gene: TRBJ1-1; CDR3aa: ASSLKGYTEAF
v_gene: TRBV6-6; j_gene: TRBJ2-3; CDR3aa: ASRPRQVAADTQY
v_gene: TRBV7-9; j_gene: TRBJ2-3; CDR3aa: ASSPPTGRSPDTQY
v_gene: TRBV4-2; j_gene: TRBJ2-7; CDR3aa: ASSQELAGGYEQY
v_gene: TRBV7-9; j_gene: TRBJ1-1; CDR3aa: ASSSPRRGDTEAF
v_gene: TRBV19; j_gene: TRBJ2-7; CDR3aa: ASSDHAARQGMDEQY
v_gene: TRBV2; j_gene: TRBJ2-7; CDR3aa: ASCTGKDEQY
v_gene: TRBV30; j_gene: NA; CDR3aa: AWTGAYEQY
v_gene: TRBV27; j_gene: TRBJ2-7; CDR3aa: ASTRTGGYEQY
v_gene: TRBV19; j_gene: TRBJ1-5; CDR3aa: ASSIDRSQRNQPQH
v_gene: TRBV2; j_gene: TRBJ2-3; CDR3aa: ASRVAGTSGTDTQY
v_gene: TRBV5-1; j_gene: TRBJ2-1; CDR3aa: ASSLVGGRARNEQF
v_gene: TRBV30; j_gene: TRBJ1-2; CDR3aa: AGVGRGDYGYT
v_gene: TRBV7-9; j_gene: TRBJ1-1; CDR3aa: ASSTKQGGDTEAF
v_gene: TRBV18; j_gene: TRBJ2-7; CDR3aa: ASSPDRRYEQY
v_gene: TRBV9; j_gene: TRBJ2-2; CDR3aa: ASSVTSGPSAGQLF
v_gene: TRBV9; j_gene: TRBJ2-1; CDR3aa: ASGPGTERNEQF
v_gene: TRBV13; j_gene: TRBJ2-7; CDR3aa: ASSFLGQGSYEQY
v_gene: TRBV7-8; j_gene: TRBJ2-5; CDR3aa: ASSLQLAQETQY
v_gene: TRBV29-1; j_gene: TRBJ2-2; CDR3aa: SARQGSGELF
v_gene: TRBV10-3; j_gene: TRBJ2-5; CDR3aa: AISEPRIQETQY
v_gene: TRBV5-1; j_gene: TRBJ2-1; CDR3aa: ASSLGVGIYNEQF
v_gene: TRBV13; j_gene: TRBJ1-1; CDR3aa: ASSLSPVGMNTEAF
v_gene: TRBV30; j_gene: TRBJ2-7; CDR3aa: AWTGAYEQY
v_gene: TRBV27; j_gene: TRBJ2-3; CDR3aa: ASSPWTSGLIQGSTDTQY
v_gene: TRBV19; j_gene: TRBJ1-5; CDR3aa: ASSLRGGNQPQH